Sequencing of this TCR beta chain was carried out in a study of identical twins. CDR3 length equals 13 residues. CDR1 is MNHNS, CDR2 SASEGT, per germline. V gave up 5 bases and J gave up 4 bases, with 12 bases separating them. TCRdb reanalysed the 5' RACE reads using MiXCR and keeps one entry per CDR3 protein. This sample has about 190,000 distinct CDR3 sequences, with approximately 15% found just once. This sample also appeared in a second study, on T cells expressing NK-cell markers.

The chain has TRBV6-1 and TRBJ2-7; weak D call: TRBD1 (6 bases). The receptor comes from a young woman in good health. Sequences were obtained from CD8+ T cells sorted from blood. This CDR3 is CASSPDRRYEQYF. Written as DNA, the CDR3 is TGTGCCAGCAGTCCCGACAGGCGATACGAGCAGTACTTC.